These T cell receptor beta chains were read from a single sample in a study of T cells in localized non-small cell lung cancer. Clones were read by immunoSEQ multiplex PCR, and TCRdb kept only the in-frame ones, dropping some. Among 20,000 or so clones listed, over 85% were seen once. The sample in question was peripheral blood, obtained before any cancer treatment. The receptors come from a male donor aged 60 or over with stage I squamous cell lung carcinoma. CDR3s include the opening cysteine and the closing phenylalanine or tryptophan. The order of the fields is clone size, J gene, D gene, V gene, CDR3 DNA, CDR3 protein. A D gene is named only where the DNA matches it firmly. Size values are once, few and many counts, or a class for expanded clones, and some rows have none.

>NA|TRBJ2-5|TRBD1|TRBV5-1
TGCGCCAGCAGCTTGGCCCTCAGGGGGCCGGAGACCCAGTACTTC
CASSLALRGPETQYF
>NA|TRBJ1-1|TRBD1|TRBV9
TGTGCCAGCAGCCCAGGGGGACACCACACTGAAGCTTTCTTT
CASSPGGHHTEAFF
>NA|TRBJ2-3|NA|TRBV9
TGTGCCAGCAGCCTGCGTAGTGGCACAGATACGCAGTATTTT
CASSLRSGTDTQYF
>NA|TRBJ2-5|TRBD1|TRBV19
TGTGCCAGTAGTATGGGACAGGGGGGAGAGACCCAGTACTTC
CASSMGQGGETQYF
>NA|TRBJ2-3|TRBD2|TRBV7-9
TGTGCCAGCCCGCGGGGAGGGGTAGGGGAAACAGATACGCAGTATTTT
CASPRGGVGETDTQYF
>few|TRBJ2-3|TRBD2|TRBV2
TGTGCCAGCAACGGGGGGGCAGATACGCAGTATTTT
CASNGGADTQYF
>NA|TRBJ2-7|NA|TRBV10-3
TGTGCCATCAGTGTAGGGACGGTCTCCTACGAGCAGTACTTC
CAISVGTVSYEQYF
>NA|TRBJ2-5|TRBD2|TRBV5-4
TGTGCCAGCAGCGCCTCGGGAGGCCACCCTAAAATGGAGACCCAGTACTTC
CASSASGGHPKMETQYF
>NA|TRBJ1-2|TRBD1|TRBV30
TGTGCCTGGAATGGACAGGGGGCTTTCTATGGCTACACCTTC
CAWNGQGAFYGYTF
>NA|TRBJ2-3|TRBD2|TRBV29-1
TGCAGCGTTCTAGCGGGGGACTACCTAGATACGCAGTATTTT
CSVLAGDYLDTQYF
>NA|TRBJ1-2|TRBD1|TRBV7-2
TGTGCCAGCAGCCCGACAGGGCCTAACTATGGCTACACCTTC
CASSPTGPNYGYTF
>NA|TRBJ2-4|NA|TRBV27
TGTGCCAGCAGTTTTGGCCAAACAAACATTCAGTACTTC
CASSFGQTNIQYF
>NA|TRBJ1-6|NA|TRBV19
TGTGCCAGTAGTAGAACGGGCGATAATTCACCCCTCCACTTT
CASSRTGDNSPLHF
>NA|TRBJ1-1|NA|TRBV29-1
TGCAGTGTCAGGAGAGGGACGGGGACTGAAGCTTTCTTT
CSVRRGTGTEAFF
>once|TRBJ2-2|NA|TRBV19
TGTGCCAGTAGTGGACTTATCGCCGGGGAGCTGTTTTTT
CASSGLIAGELFF
>NA|TRBJ1-2|NA|TRBV15
TGTGCCACCAGCAGAGATCGGGGATGGGACCTCGGGACGGGTGGCTACACCTTC
CATSRDRGWDLGTGGYTF
>NA|TRBJ2-5|TRBD1|TRBV4-2
TGTGCCAGCAGCCAAGATCCGACAGGGGAGGATGGGGAGACCCAGTACTTC
CASSQDPTGEDGETQYF
>NA|TRBJ1-5|TRBD1|TRBV6-1
TGTGCCAGCAGTCCGTGGACAGGGAGCAATCAGCCCCAGCATTTT
CASSPWTGSNQPQHF
>few|TRBJ1-2|TRBD1|TRBV27
TGTGCCAGCAGTTTTGGGACAGGATATGGCTACACCTTC
CASSFGTGYGYTF
>NA|TRBJ2-1|NA|TRBV30
TGTGCCTGGAGTATAGGGTCTACAACCTACAATGAGCAGTTCTTC
CAWSIGSTTYNEQFF
>NA|TRBJ2-3|NA|TRBV2
TGTGCCAGCAGTGGGTTCGGTAGCACAGATACGCAGTATTTT
CASSGFGSTDTQYF
>NA|TRBJ2-4|NA|TRBV5-6
TGTGCCAGCAGCTTGGTCCTGGAGAACATTCAGTACTTC
CASSLVLENIQYF
>NA|TRBJ1-5|NA|TRBV7-5
TGTGTCAGAAGCTTGCAGGCTAATCAGCCCCAGCATTTT
CVRSLQANQPQHF
>NA|TRBJ2-3|TRBD2|TRBV19
TGTGCCAGTAGTATGATGGCGGGGGGCCCAAGCACAGATACGCAGTATTTT
CASSMMAGGPSTDTQYF
>once|TRBJ2-1|TRBD1|TRBV18
TGTGCCAGCTCACCTCTCCGGGACAGCTCCTACAATGAGCAGTTCTTC
CASSPLRDSSYNEQFF
>NA|TRBJ1-4|NA|TRBV28
TGTGCCAGCAACCCGCCGGGGGCCAGGGCAAAAAAACTGTTTTTT
CASNPPGARAKKLFF
>NA|TRBJ2-3|NA|TRBV13
TGTGCCAGCAGCTTATTGTCGGCAGATACGCAGTATTTT
CASSLLSADTQYF
>NA|TRBJ2-7|NA|TRBV25-1
TGTGCCAGCAGTGAAACTGTTGGGGGGCCCACCTACGAGCAGTACTTC
CASSETVGGPTYEQYF
>NA|TRBJ1-1|TRBD1|TRBV4-2
TGTGCCAGCAGCCAAGATTCGGCCAGGGGGCGGGCTGAAGCTTTCTTT
CASSQDSARGRAEAFF
>NA|TRBJ1-2|NA|TRBV27
TGTGCCAGCACCTCCCCACCTAACTATGGCTACACCTTC
CASTSPPNYGYTF
>NA|TRBJ1-5|NA|TRBV6-1
TGTGCCAGCAGTGCAATCGACAGGATCGGCCAGCCCCAGCATTTT
CASSAIDRIGQPQHF
>NA|TRBJ1-4|TRBD1|TRBV28
TGTGCCAGCAGTTTCCCGGGACAGGGAGGGAATGAAAAACTGTTTTTT
CASSFPGQGGNEKLFF
>NA|TRBJ1-1|NA|TRBV7-2
TGTGCCAGCAGCTTCGGAACGGCGCTGAACACTGAAGCTTTCTTT
CASSFGTALNTEAFF
>NA|TRBJ1-1|NA|TRBV19
TGTGCCAGTAGTTCCAGTGCGGGCACTGAAGCTTTCTTT
CASSSSAGTEAFF
>NA|TRBJ1-3|NA|TRBV28
TGTGCCAGCAGTTTAAGTGGGGGGTCTGGAAACACCATATATTTT
CASSLSGGSGNTIYF
>NA|TRBJ1-6|TRBD1|TRBV19
TGTGCCAGACCGGGACAGGGGGAGTATAATTCACCCCTCCACTTT
CARPGQGEYNSPLHF
>NA|TRBJ2-5|TRBD1|TRBV18
TGTGCCAGCTCACCACCCGGGACAGGGGGAGGACAAGAGACCCAGTACTTC
CASSPPGTGGGQETQYF
>NA|TRBJ2-4|NA|TRBV10-3
TGTGCCATCAGTGAAATTCGAGGATCGGAAAACATTCAGTACTTC
CAISEIRGSENIQYF
>NA|TRBJ2-7|TRBD1|TRBV6-5
TGTGCCAGCAGTTACTCGAGAGGACAGGGAGGGCAGTACTTC
CASSYSRGQGGQYF
>NA|TRBJ1-2|NA|TRBV7-9
TGTGCCAGCAGCTTGGGGGTAAACTATGGCTACACCTTC
CASSLGVNYGYTF
>NA|TRBJ1-2|TRBD1|TRBV7-2
TGTGCCAGCAGCTTAGGACAGACAGGGGGCGGCTATGGCTACACCTTC
CASSLGQTGGGYGYTF
>NA|TRBJ2-7|TRBD1|TRBV19
TGTGCCAGTAGTCCCAGACAGGGGCGCTCCTACGAGCAGTACTTC
CASSPRQGRSYEQYF
>NA|TRBJ2-3|TRBD2|TRBV5-1
TGCGCCAGCAGTAGCGGGGGGGTCGCAGATACGCAGTATTTT
CASSSGGVADTQYF
>NA|TRBJ2-5|NA|TRBV28
TGTGCCAGCACTCCGGTTATGGTGGAGACCCAGTACTTC
CASTPVMVETQYF
>once|TRBJ1-2|NA|TRBV6-1
TGTGCCAGTGACAACAACTATGGCTACACCTTC
CASDNNYGYTF
>NA|TRBJ1-5|NA|TRBV27
TGTGCCAGCAGTCTGGGGGCGGGGGCTGTTCAGCCCCAGCATTTT
CASSLGAGAVQPQHF
>NA|TRBJ2-2|TRBD1|TRBV5-4
TGTGCCAGCAGCATACAGGGGGCTCGTAACACCGGGGAGCTGTTTTTT
CASSIQGARNTGELFF
>NA|TRBJ2-7|TRBD2|TRBV2
TGTGCCAGCGGGGGGGGCTACGAGCAGTACTTC
CASGGGYEQYF
>NA|TRBJ2-3|NA|TRBV18
TGTGCCAGCTCACCGGGAATCGCGGCGGGGACAGATACGCAGTATTTT
CASSPGIAAGTDTQYF
>NA|TRBJ1-1|NA|TRBV2
TGTGCCAGCAGACAGGGTACGGTCTCTGAAGCTTTCTTT
CASRQGTVSEAFF
>NA|TRBJ1-2|TRBD1|TRBV11-2
TGTGCCAGCAGCCTCTCCCTCAGGACAGGAATACTTTCTAACTATGGCTACACCTTC
CASSLSLRTGILSNYGYTF
>NA|TRBJ2-7|TRBD2|TRBV18
TGTGCCAGCTCACCACGGACTAGGTACGAGCAGTACTTC
CASSPRTRYEQYF
>NA|TRBJ1-2|TRBD1|TRBV14
TGTGCCAGCAGCCAAGCGACAGGGCCGATCTATGGCTACACCTTC
CASSQATGPIYGYTF
>NA|TRBJ2-1|TRBD2|TRBV19
TGTGCCAGTAGTATAGATCGGGCTAGCGGGGGCCACCTAGGGAATGAGCAGTTCTTC
CASSIDRASGGHLGNEQFF
>NA|TRBJ2-2|NA|TRBV5-8
TGTGCCAGCAGCCCGGGTAGCGGAACTAACACCGGGGAGCTGTTTTTT
CASSPGSGTNTGELFF
>once|TRBJ1-4|NA|TRBV30
TGTGCCTGGAGTGTAGCCGGGGGGAGGTTTAATGAAAAACTGTTTTTT
CAWSVAGGRFNEKLFF
>NA|TRBJ2-6|NA|TRBV19
TGTGCCAGTAACCCCCCCCTACAGGCACCTGGGGCCAACGTCCTGACTTTC
CASNPPLQAPGANVLTF